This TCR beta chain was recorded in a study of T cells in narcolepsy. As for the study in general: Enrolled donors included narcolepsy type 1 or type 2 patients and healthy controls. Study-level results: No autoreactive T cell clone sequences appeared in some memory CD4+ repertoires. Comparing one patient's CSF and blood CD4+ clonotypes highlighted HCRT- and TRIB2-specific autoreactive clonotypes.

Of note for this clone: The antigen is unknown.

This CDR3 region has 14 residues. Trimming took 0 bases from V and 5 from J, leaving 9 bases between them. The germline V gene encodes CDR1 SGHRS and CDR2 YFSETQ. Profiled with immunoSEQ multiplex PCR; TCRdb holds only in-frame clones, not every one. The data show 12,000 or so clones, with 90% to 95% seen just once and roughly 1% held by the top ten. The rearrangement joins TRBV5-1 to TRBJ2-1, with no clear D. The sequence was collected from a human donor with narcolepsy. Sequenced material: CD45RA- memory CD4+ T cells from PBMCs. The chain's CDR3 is CASSLEADDNEQFF. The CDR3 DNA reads TGCGCCAGCAGCTTGGAGGCTGACGACAATGAGCAGTTCTTC. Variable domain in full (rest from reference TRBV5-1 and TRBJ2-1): KAGVTQTPRYLIKTRGQQVTLSCSPISGHRSVSWYQQTPGQGLQFLFEYFSETQRNKGNFPGRFSGRQFSNSRSEMNVSTLELGDSALYLCASSLEADDNEQFFGPGTRLTVL.